This T cell receptor beta chain stems from a study of response to subunit inactivated influenza vaccine (dated by TCRdb to the late 2010s). General notes on the study: Deep quantitative T cell receptor repertoire profiling was used in the study to track responses to a trivalent subunit inactivated influenza vaccine.

Receptor amplification or capture employed RT-PCR. TCRdb shows the sequencer as Illumina HiSeq 2500. TCRdb reran the public reads through fastp at Q25 and MiXCR, keeping productive beta chains. Rows with one shared CDR3 protein collapse into an entry with the most common genes and DNA. This sample is represented by just under 550,000 distinct CDR3 sequences; 20% to 25% of them were singletons. The ten largest clonotypes hold 2.5% to 3% of the sample. A few counts support this clonotype. This clone's antigen is unknown. Base qualities are not recorded, but no much larger clone differs from it by a single base. Via the germline V gene (reference sequence), CDR1 is DFQATT and CDR2 SNEGSKA. Measured from the cysteine to the phenylalanine, the CDR3 is 12 residues long. The entry retains the CDR3 DNA only, 36 bases that are in frame from base 1. Trimming removed 4 bases from V and 5 bases from J; the gene matches leave 3 bases unexplained.

Beyond this particular receptor, the publication reports: It was suggested by the authors that each seasonal influenza vaccination may recruit only a limited number of new T cells.

This sample also belongs to another study, concerning T cells expressing NK-cell markers. That second publication adds: The TCR beta cDNA libraries were made using 5'RACE template switching, a step that added both a universal primer site and unique molecular identifiers. Three sorted T-cell subsets (CD3+CD56+NKG2C+, CD3+CD56+NKG2C- and CD3+CD56-NKG2C+) from about 8 donors had their TCR beta-chain repertoires profiled. Among the eight sequenced donors, only one was HCMV-seronegative, while the other seven were HCMV-seropositive. In several experiments an anti-gammadeltaTCR antibody was added to restrict sorting to alphabetaTCR-expressing T cells. In roughly six donors, the dominant CD3+CD56+NKG2C+ clonotypes ranked among the top 10 CD8+ clonotypes, making up about 1.0-7.5% of CD8+ T cells. Those dominant clonotypes were again the most abundant among CD3+CD56-NKG2C+ cells in a handful of donors, at roughly 25-60.1%. It remained unclear whether the expanded NKG2C-expressing T cell clones were specific for HCMV antigens. Randomly selected healthy volunteers, three men and five women, were used as the eight sequenced donors. A commercial ELISA kit detecting HCMV-specific IgG in serum was used to determine HCMV serostatus. Peripheral blood mononuclear cells were isolated from blood by Ficoll density gradient centrifugation. CD4+ and CD8+ T cells were isolated from PBMC by magnetic immunoseparation with Miltenyi isolation kits. cDNA synthesis was primed from the TCR beta constant segment and was followed by two successive PCR amplification steps. Libraries were sequenced as 2 x 150 bp reads on Illumina HiSeq 2000/2500, MiSeq or NextSeq. MIGEC was used to demultiplex reads and group reads by UMI, and MiTCR was used to assemble and quantify clonotypes. To exclude erroneous sequences, any TCR cDNA sequence not supported by at least two reads was discarded. Downstream repertoire analysis used the tcR package, and clonotypes were matched across fractions by CDR3 nucleotide sequence plus V segment. VDJmatch was used to annotate antigen specificity against VDJdb, with one amino acid substitution allowed in CDR3.

The chain joins TRBV20-1 to TRBJ2-3, and 7 junctional nucleotides match TRBD1. The sample in question was CD4+ T cells sorted from PBMCs, obtained 11 to 12 days after vaccination. The TCR originated in a man between 50 and 59 years old who received an inactivated influenza vaccine. Donor details come from another sample of the same person, matched by shared clones. The CDR3 sequence is CSAKGGIDTQYF. The sequenced DNA: TGCAGTGCTAAAGGGGGCATAGATACGCAGTATTTT.